This TCR beta chain was sequenced for a study of blood T cell repertoires in COVID-19. Overall study context: The analysed material was cDNA or gDNA that came from T cells, B-cell-depleted T cells, or PBMCs.

Enrollment of patients from Seattle took place during active infection, with longitudinal follow-up. The CDR3 loop spans 17 amino acids. V lost 4 bases and J lost 0; bases outside the gene matches: 10. CDR1 and CDR2 (germline): LNHDA, SQIVND (reference sequence). The repertoire was sequenced with immunoSEQ multiplex PCR; TCRdb's copy has only in-frame clones and lacks some. Of 200,000 or so clones detected, 88% appear once; the ten largest clones hold 18%. Sequencing was done on a sample of peripheral blood. This TCR derives from a man aged 45-60 years with COVID-19, enrolled during active disease. The chain uses TRBV19 and TRBJ1-1; 8 nucleotides align to TRBD1. CDR3 region: CASSTTAGTGVNTEAFF. In DNA form, the CDR3 reads TGTGCCAGTAGTACGACAGCCGGGACAGGTGTGAACACTGAAGCTTTCTTT.